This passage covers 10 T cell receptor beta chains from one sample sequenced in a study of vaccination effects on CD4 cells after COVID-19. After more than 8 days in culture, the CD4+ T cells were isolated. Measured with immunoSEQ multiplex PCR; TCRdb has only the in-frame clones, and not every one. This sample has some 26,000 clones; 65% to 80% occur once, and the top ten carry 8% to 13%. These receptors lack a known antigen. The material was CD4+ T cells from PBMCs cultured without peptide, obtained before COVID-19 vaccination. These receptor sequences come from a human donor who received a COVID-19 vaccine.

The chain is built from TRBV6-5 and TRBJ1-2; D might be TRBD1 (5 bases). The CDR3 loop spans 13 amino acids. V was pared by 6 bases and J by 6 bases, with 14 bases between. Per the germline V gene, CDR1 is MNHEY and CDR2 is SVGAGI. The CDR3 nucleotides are TGTGCCAGCAGCAGGGTCGGAGCCGATGGCTACACCTTC. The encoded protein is CASSRVGADGYTF.

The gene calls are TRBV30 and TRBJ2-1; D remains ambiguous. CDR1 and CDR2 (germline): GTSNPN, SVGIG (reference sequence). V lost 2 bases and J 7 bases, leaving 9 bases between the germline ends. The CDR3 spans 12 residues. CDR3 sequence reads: CAWSTSGNEQFF. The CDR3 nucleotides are TGTGCCTGGAGTACTTCGGGTAATGAGCAGTTCTTC. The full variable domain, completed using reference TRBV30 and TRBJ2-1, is SQTIHQWPATLVQPVGSPLSLECTVEGTSNPNLYWYRQAAGRGLQLLFYSVGIGQISSEVPQNLSASRPQDRQFILSSKKLLLSDSGFYLCAWSTSGNEQFFGPGTRLTVL.

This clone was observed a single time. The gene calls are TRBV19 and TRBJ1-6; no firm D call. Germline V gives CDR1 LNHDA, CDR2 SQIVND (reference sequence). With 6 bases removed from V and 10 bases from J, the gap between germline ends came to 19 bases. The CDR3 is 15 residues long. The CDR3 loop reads CASSEKGTLGSPLHF. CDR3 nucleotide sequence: TGTGCCAGTAGCGAAAAGGGCACCCTGGGATCACCCCTCCACTTT.

The CDR3 loop is CASSLYLARDSPLHF. The CDR3 DNA sequence: TGTGCCAGCAGCCTCTATTTGGCCAGGGATTCACCCCTCCACTTT. The gene calls are TRBV5-6 and TRBJ1-6, with TRBD1 as a possible D gene (5 bases). Per germline, CDR1 SGHDT and CDR2 YYEEEE. V lost 4 bases and J 8 bases, leaving 16 bases between the germline ends. The CDR3 loop spans 15 amino acids.

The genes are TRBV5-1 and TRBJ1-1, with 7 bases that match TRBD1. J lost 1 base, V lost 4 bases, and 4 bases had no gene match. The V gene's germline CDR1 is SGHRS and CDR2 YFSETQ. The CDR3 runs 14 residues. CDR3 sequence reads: CASSPGTANTEAFF. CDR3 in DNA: TGCGCCAGCAGCCCCGGGACAGCGAACACTGAAGCTTTCTTT.

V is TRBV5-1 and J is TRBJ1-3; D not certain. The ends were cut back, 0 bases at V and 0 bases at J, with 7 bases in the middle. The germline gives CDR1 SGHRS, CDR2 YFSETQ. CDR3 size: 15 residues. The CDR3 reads CASSLGVSSGNTIYF. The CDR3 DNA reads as TGCGCCAGCAGCTTGGGCGTCTCCTCTGGAAACACCATATATTTT.

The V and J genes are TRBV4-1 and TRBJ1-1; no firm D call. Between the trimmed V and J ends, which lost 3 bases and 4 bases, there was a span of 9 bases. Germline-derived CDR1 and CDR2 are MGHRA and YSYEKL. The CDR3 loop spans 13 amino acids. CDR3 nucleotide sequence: TGCGCCAGCAGCCAGGTCAGGAGCACTGAAGCTTTCTTT. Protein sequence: CASSQVRSTEAFF.

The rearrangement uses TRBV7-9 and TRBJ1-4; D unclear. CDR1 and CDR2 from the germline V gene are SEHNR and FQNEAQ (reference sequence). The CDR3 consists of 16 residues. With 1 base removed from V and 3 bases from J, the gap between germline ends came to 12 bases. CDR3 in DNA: TGTGCCAGCAGCTTAGAGTTCCGGGGTCCTAATGAAAAACTGTTTTTT. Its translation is CASSLEFRGPNEKLFF.

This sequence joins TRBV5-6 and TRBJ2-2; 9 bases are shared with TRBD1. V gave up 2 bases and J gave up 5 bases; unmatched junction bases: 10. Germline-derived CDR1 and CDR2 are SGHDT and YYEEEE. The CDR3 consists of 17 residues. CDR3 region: CASSLRWDRESTGELFF. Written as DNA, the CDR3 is TGTGCCAGCAGCTTACGATGGGACAGGGAATCTACCGGGGAGCTGTTTTTT.

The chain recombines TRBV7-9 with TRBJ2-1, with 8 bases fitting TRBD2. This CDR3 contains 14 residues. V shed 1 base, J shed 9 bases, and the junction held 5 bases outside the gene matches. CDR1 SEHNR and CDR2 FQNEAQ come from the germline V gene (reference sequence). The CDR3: CASSLERESREQFF. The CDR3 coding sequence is TGTGCCAGCAGCTTAGAGCGGGAGTCACGTGAGCAGTTCTTC.